This paragraph reports one T cell receptor beta chain. Generated by immunoSEQ multiplex PCR, the TCRdb table keeps only in-frame clones and is missing some. The top ten hold 15% to 25% of the sample, which has under 150,000 clones, around 79% seen once. This specimen belongs to a study of blood T cell repertoires in COVID-19. Turning to the study itself: PBMCs, B-cell-depleted T cells, or T cells provided the cDNA or gDNA that made up the material.

CDR1 is MNHEY, CDR2 SMNVEV, per germline (reference sequence). The V gene lost 5 bases and the J gene lost 8 bases, with 15 bases spanning the gap. This CDR3 is built from 13 residues. The receptor was isolated from an older man with acute or convalescent COVID-19. The chain recombines TRBV27 with TRBJ1-2; TRBD1 might be the D (5 bases). The sample taken for sequencing was peripheral blood. CDR3 protein: CASSETRRDGYTF. CDR3 in DNA: TGTGCCAGCAGTGAGACTAGGAGGGACGGCTACACCTTC.